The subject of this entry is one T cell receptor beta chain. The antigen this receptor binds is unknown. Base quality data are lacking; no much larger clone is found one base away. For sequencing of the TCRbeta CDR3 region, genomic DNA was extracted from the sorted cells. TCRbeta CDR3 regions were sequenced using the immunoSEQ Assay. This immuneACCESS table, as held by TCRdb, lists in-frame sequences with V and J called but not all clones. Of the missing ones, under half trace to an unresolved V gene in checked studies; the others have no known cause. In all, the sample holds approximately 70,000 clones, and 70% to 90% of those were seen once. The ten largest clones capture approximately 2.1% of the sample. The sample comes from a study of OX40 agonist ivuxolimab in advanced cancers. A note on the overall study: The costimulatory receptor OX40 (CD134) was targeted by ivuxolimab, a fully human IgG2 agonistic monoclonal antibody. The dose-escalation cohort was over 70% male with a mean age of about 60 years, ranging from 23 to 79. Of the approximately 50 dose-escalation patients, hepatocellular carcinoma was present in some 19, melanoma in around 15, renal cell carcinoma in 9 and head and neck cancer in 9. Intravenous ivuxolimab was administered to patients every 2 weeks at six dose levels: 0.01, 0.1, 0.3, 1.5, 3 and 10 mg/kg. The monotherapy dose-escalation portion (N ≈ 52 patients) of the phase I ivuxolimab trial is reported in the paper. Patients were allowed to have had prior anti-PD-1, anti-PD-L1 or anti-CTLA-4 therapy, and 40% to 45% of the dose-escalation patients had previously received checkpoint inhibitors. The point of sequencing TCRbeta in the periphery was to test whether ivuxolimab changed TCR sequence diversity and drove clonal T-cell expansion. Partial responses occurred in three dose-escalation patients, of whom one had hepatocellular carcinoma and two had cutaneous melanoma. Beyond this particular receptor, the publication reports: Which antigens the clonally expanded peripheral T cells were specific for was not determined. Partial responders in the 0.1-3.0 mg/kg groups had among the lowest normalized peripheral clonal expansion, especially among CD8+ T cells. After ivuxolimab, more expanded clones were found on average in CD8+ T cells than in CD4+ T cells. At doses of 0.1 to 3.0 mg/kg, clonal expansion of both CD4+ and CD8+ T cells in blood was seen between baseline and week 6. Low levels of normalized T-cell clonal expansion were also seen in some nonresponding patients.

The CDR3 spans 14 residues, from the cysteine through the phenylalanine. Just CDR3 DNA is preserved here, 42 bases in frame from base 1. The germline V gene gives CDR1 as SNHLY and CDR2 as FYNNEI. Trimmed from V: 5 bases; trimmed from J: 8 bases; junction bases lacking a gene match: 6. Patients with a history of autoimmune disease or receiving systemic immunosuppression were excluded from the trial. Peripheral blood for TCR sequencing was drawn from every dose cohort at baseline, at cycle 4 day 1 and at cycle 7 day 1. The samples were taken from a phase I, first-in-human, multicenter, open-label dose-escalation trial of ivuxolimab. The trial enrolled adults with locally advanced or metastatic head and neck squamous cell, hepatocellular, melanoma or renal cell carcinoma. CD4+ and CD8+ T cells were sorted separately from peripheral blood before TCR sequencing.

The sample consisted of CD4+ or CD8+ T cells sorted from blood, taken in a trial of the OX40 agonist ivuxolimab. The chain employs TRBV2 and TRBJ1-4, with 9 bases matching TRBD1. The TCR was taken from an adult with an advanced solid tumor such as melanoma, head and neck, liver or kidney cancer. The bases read TGTGCCAGCAGTCTGGACAGGGGAAGGGAAAAACTGTTTTTT. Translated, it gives CASSLDRGREKLFF. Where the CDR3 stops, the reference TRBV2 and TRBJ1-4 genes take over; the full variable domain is EPEVTQTPSHQVTQMGQEVILRCVPISNHLYFYWYRQILGQKVEFLVSFYNNEISEKSEIFDDQFSVERPDGSNFTLKIRSTKLEDSAMYFCASSLDRGREKLFFGSGTQLSVL.